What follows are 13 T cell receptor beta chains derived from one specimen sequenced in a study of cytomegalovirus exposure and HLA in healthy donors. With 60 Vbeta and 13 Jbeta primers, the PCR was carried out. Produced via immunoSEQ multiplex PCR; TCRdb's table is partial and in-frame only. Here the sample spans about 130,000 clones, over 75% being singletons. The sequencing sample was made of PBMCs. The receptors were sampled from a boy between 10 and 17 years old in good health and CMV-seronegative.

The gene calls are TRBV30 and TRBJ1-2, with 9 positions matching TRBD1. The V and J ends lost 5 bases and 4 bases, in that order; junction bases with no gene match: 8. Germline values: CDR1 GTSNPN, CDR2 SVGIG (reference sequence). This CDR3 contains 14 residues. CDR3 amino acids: CAWPRDRDGYGYTF. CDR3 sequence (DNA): TGTGCCTGGCCCCGGGACAGGGACGGCTATGGCTACACCTTC.

CDR3 protein: CASSLGDYSNQPQHF. The CDR3 nucleotides read TGTGCCAGCAGCTTGGGAGATTATAGCAATCAGCCCCAGCATTTT. The chain carries TRBV5-5 and TRBJ1-5; D call uncertain. Germline V CDR1 and CDR2: SGHKS, YYEKEE (reference sequence). The V gene lost 0 bases and the J gene lost 0 bases, with 7 bases spanning the gap. The CDR3 consists of 15 residues.

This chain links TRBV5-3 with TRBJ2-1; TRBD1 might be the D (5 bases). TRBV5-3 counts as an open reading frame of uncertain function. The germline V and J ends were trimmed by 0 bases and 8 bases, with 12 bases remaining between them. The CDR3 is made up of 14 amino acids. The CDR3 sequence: CARSLASGCDEQFF. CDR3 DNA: TGTGCCAGAAGCTTGGCTTCAGGGTGCGATGAGCAGTTCTTC.

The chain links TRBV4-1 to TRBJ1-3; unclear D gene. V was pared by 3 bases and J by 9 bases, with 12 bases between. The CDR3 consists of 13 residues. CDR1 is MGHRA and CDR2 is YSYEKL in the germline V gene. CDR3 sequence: CASSHPTGGTIYF. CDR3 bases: TGCGCCAGCAGCCACCCCACGGGTGGCACCATATATTTT.

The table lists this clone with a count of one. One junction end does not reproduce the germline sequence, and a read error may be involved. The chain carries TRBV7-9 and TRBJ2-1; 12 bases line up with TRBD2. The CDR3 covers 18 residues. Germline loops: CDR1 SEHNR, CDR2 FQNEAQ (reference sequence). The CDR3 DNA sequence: TGTTCCAGCAGTTCCTCGACTAGCGGGGGAGCCTCTCCCAATGAGCAGTTCTTC. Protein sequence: CSSSSSTSGGASPNEQFF.

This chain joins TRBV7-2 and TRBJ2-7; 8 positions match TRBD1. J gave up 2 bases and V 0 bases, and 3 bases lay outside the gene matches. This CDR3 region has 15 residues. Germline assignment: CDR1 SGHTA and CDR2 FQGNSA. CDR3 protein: CASSLAGQVTYEQYF. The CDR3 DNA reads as TGTGCCAGCAGCTTAGCGGGACAGGTCACCTACGAGCAGTACTTC.

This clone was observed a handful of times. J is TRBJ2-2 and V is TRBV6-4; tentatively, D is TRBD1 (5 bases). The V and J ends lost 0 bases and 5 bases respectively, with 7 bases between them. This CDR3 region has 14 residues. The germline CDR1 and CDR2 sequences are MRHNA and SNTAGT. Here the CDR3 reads CASSDSTETGELFF. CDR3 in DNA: TGTGCCAGCAGTGACTCGACAGAGACCGGGGAGCTGTTTTTT.

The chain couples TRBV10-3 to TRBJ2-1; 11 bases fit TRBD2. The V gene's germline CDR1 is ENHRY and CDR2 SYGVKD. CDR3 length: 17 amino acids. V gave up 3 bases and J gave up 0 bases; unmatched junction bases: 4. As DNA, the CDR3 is TGTGCCATCAGTGAAACTAGCGGGGGAAGCTCCTACAATGAGCAGTTCTTC. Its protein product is CAISETSGGSSYNEQFF.

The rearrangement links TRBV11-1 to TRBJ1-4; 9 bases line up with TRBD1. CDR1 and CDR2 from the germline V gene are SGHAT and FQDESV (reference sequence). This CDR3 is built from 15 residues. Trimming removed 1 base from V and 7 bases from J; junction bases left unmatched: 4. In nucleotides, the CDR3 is TGTGCCAGCAGCTTAGGAGCGGACAGGGGTGAAAAACTGTTTTTT. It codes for CASSLGADRGEKLFF.

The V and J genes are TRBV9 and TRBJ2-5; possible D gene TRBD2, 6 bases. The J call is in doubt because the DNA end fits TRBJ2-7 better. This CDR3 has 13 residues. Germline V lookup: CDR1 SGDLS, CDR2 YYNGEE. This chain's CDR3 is CASSVAGSYEQYF. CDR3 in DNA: TGTGCCAGCAGCGTAGCCGGGAGCTACGAGCAGTACTTC.

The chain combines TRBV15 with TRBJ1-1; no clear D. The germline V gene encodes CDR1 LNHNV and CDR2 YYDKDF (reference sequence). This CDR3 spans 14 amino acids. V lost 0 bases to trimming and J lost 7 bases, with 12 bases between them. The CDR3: CATSRDGAPNEAFF. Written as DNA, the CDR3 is TGTGCCACCAGCAGAGATGGTGCGCCAAATGAAGCTTTCTTT.

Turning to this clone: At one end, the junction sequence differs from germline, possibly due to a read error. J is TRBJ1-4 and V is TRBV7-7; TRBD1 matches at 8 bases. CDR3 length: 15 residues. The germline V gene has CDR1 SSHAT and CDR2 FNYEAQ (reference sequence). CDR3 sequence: CASSLGRGRGEKLFF. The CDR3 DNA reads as TGTGCTAGCAGCTTAGGCAGGGGGCGAGGAGAAAAACTGTTTTTT.

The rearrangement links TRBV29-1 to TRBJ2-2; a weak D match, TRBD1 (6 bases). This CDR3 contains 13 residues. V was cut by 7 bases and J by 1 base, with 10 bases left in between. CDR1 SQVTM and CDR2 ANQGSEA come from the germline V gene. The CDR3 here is CSAGQRNTGELFF. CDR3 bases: TGCAGCGCCGGACAGCGGAACACCGGGGAGCTGTTTTTT.